The 23 T cell receptor beta chains given below trace back to one sample, sequenced in a study of CD8+ T cells in alopecia areata. Extracted RNA was reverse transcribed into cDNA, the sequencing template. Libraries were prepared by immunoSEQ multiplex PCR; TCRdb keeps only in-frame clonotypes and omits some of them. In the table there are tens of thousands of clones, 50% to 75% of which are singletons. Sequenced here: CD8+ T cells sorted from blood, sampled at week 0. These receptors originate from a human donor with alopecia areata.

V usage is TRBV5-6 and J usage is TRBJ2-1, with no clear D. The CDR3 has 11 amino acids. Germline CDR1 is SGHDT and CDR2 is YYEEEE. V shed 0 bases and J shed 8 bases, with 3 bases lying between them. DNA for the CDR3: TGTGCCAGCAGCTTGGAGGATGAGCAGTTCTTC. Protein: CASSLEDEQFF.

The chain is built from TRBV5-4 and TRBJ2-7; 10 nucleotides line up with TRBD2. After removal of 4 bases from V and 4 bases from J, the junction contained 5 bases not matched to a gene. This CDR3 spans 14 amino acids. Per the germline V gene, CDR1 is SGHNT and CDR2 is YYREEE (reference sequence). In DNA form, the CDR3 reads TGTGCCAGCAGCCCCGGGACTAGCGCGTACGAGCAGTACTTC. Its protein product is CASSPGTSAYEQYF.

Here the CDR3 DNA reads TGTGCCAGCAGCACGACTGGGACAGGAAATTCACCCCTCCACTTT. Translation: CASSTTGTGNSPLHF. The V call is TRBV7-3, the J call TRBJ1-6, with TRBD1 matching 8 bases. CDR3 size: 15 residues. V shed 5 bases, J shed 7 bases, and the junction held 7 bases outside the gene matches. In germline, CDR1 is SGHTA, CDR2 FQGTGA.

V is TRBV4-1 and J is TRBJ1-2, with TRBD1 matching over 8 bases. V lost 4 bases to trimming and J lost 6 bases; unmatched junction nucleotides: 7. The germline CDR1 and CDR2 sequences are MGHRA and YSYEKL. The CDR3 sequence is 14 residues long. CDR3 nucleotides: TGCGCCAGCAGCCCCCCAGGGGGCGTTCATGGCTACACCTTC. Protein product: CASSPPGGVHGYTF.

In DNA, the CDR3 is TGTGCCAGCAGTCAACTAGCGGGGGGTTACAATGAGCAGTTCTTC. It yields the protein CASSQLAGGYNEQFF. This chain uses TRBV6-5 with TRBJ2-1; 12 nucleotides align to TRBD2. The V gene end was trimmed by 5 bases and the J gene end by 4 bases; junction bases not matched to a gene: 3. In germline, CDR1 is MNHEY, CDR2 SVGAGI. The CDR3 consists of 15 residues.

The J gene is TRBJ2-1, the V gene TRBV29-1, with 8 nucleotides matching TRBD1. The CDR3 extends over 15 amino acids. The V and J ends lost 0 bases and 5 bases, in that order; junction bases with no gene match: 6. Germline assignment: CDR1 SQVTM and CDR2 ANQGSEA. This CDR3 reads CSVEDSGGDDNEQFF. The CDR3 nucleotides are TGCAGCGTTGAAGATTCAGGGGGCGACGACAATGAGCAGTTCTTC.

This rearrangement joins TRBV25-1 to TRBJ1-2; a possible D gene is TRBD1 (5 bases). The V and J ends lost 1 base and 0 bases respectively, with 9 bases between them. The CDR3 runs 15 residues. Looked up from germline, CDR1 is MGHDK and CDR2 is SYGVNS. This CDR3 reads CASSELTDTNYGYTF. The CDR3 DNA reads as TGTGCCAGCAGTGAATTGACAGATACTAACTATGGCTACACCTTC.

The rearrangement joins TRBV10-3 to TRBJ2-6, with D perhaps matching TRBD2 (6 bases). CDR3 length: 19 amino acids. The V and J ends lost 0 bases and 4 bases respectively, with 19 bases between them. Looked up from germline, CDR1 is ENHRY and CDR2 is SYGVKD. The CDR3 nucleotides read TGTGCCATCAGTGAGTCGCGGGACGCCTCGTGGTTGGGGGCCAACGTCCTGACTTTC. As protein: CAISESRDASWLGANVLTF.

The chain uses TRBV7-9 and TRBJ2-3; either TRBD1 or TRBD2 may fit D (5 bases each). The CDR3 has 12 residues. From germline, CDR1 is SEHNR and CDR2 FQNEAQ (reference sequence). V was pared by 2 bases and J by 9 bases, with 9 bases between. The CDR3 is CASSLRGGTQYF. The DNA for the CDR3 is TGTGCCAGCAGCTTACGTGGGGGAACGCAGTATTTT.

This clone was recorded once. J is TRBJ1-4 and V is TRBV27, with D possibly being TRBD1 (6 bases). Germline V gives CDR1 MNHEY, CDR2 SMNVEV (reference sequence). V lost 3 bases and J lost 8, with 10 bases in between. The CDR3 is made up of 13 amino acids. The CDR3 region is CASSFQGKEKLFF. CDR3 in DNA: TGTGCCAGCAGTTTCCAGGGGAAGGAAAAACTGTTTTTT. The variable domain in full, with the rest retrieved from reference TRBV27 and TRBJ1-4, is EAQVTQNPRYLITVTGKKLTVTCSQNMNHEYMSWYRQDPGLGLRQIYYSMNVEVTDKGDVPEGYKVSRKEKRNFPLILESPSPNQTSLYFCASSFQGKEKLFFGSGTQLSVL.

This chain links TRBV2 with TRBJ2-3; the D gene is possibly TRBD1 (5 bases). Per the germline V gene, CDR1 is SNHLY and CDR2 is FYNNEI. CDR3 length: 16 amino acids. The ends were cut back, 2 bases at V and 1 base at J, with 13 bases in the middle. The CDR3 DNA reads as TGTGCCAGCAGTGAATTCGGGTTAGGGGGCACAGATACGCAGTATTTT. It translates to CASSEFGLGGTDTQYF.

This chain links TRBV5-1 with TRBJ2-1; D is unclear. Trimming left V 3 bases short and J 0 bases short, with 7 bases between. The CDR3 has 14 residues. CDR1 is SGHRS, CDR2 YFSETQ, per germline. The CDR3 coding sequence is TGCGCCAGCAGCTGGATTAACTCCTACAATGAGCAGTTCTTC. This sequence encodes CASSWINSYNEQFF.

The CDR3 sequence: CAWSESDNQPQHF. Written as DNA, the CDR3 is TGTGCCTGGAGTGAAAGCGACAATCAGCCCCAGCATTTT. This chain uses TRBV30 with TRBJ1-5; D call uncertain. This CDR3 comprises 13 residues. The germline gives CDR1 GTSNPN, CDR2 SVGIG (reference sequence). V was cut by 1 base and J by 3 bases, with 7 bases left in between.

This clone has a count of ten or more. The J gene is TRBJ2-7, the V gene TRBV28; 11 bases are a match to TRBD1. Germline V lookup: CDR1 MDHEN, CDR2 SYDVKM. This CDR3 has 15 residues. The J segment lost 3 bases and the V segment lost 4 bases, leaving 5 bases of the junction unmatched. The CDR3 here is CASSSGDRGDYEQYF. Written as DNA, the CDR3 is TGTGCCAGCAGTTCTGGGGACAGGGGGGACTACGAGCAGTACTTC.

The gene calls are TRBV30 and TRBJ2-2, with TRBD2 matching over 7 bases. The CDR3 spans 14 residues. Germline V gene sequence: CDR1 GTSNPN, CDR2 SVGIG (reference sequence). After removal of 3 bases from V and 8 bases from J, the junction contained 9 bases not matched to a gene. CDR3 protein: CAWSGGILAGELFF. Written as DNA, the CDR3 is TGTGCCTGGAGCGGGGGGATTCTCGCTGGGGAGCTGTTTTTT.

The chain links TRBV11-2 to TRBJ1-6; D is unresolved. V lost 0 bases to trimming and J lost 4 bases, with 19 bases between them. CDR1 is SGHAT, CDR2 FQNNGV, per germline. The CDR3 is 19 residues long. CDR3 coding DNA: TGTGCCAGCAGCTTAGATTTTGTTGCCGGACCATTTTATAATTCACCCCTCCACTTT. It codes for CASSLDFVAGPFYNSPLHF.

The chain is built from TRBV5-6 and TRBJ2-1; D gene unclear. The germline V gene encodes CDR1 SGHDT and CDR2 YYEEEE. The CDR3 contains 13 residues. V was shortened by 3 bases and J by 4 bases, with 8 bases between the two germline ends. CDR3 sequence: CASSWQVYNEQFF. CDR3 DNA: TGTGCCAGCAGCTGGCAGGTTTACAATGAGCAGTTCTTC.

V and J are TRBV15 and TRBJ2-7; 10 bases line up with TRBD1. V dropped 6 bases and J dropped 5; count of bases not matched to a gene: 7. Germline V gene data show CDR1 as LNHNV and CDR2 as YYDKDF (reference sequence). The CDR3 loop spans 14 amino acids. The CDR3 spells CATSSPGQGNEQYF. The CDR3 nucleotides read TGTGCCACCAGTAGTCCGGGACAGGGGAACGAGCAGTACTTC. The entire variable domain, with the rest obtained from reference TRBV15 and TRBJ2-7, is as follows: DAMVIQNPRYQVTQFGKPVTLSCSQTLNHNVMYWYQQKSSQAPKLLFHYYDKDFNNEADTPDNFQSRRPNTSFCFLDIRSPGLGDTAMYLCATSSPGQGNEQYFGPGTRLTVT.

This chain joins TRBV4-3 and TRBJ2-1, with D unclear. Trimming removed 0 bases at V and 3 bases at J, with 12 bases between. There are 16 residues in the CDR3. Germline CDR1 LGHNA, CDR2 YSLEER. The CDR3 coding sequence is TGCGCCAGCAGCCAAGATCGAGCGTTGAACTACAATGAGCAGTTCTTC. Its protein product is CASSQDRALNYNEQFF.

The genes are TRBV6-6 and TRBJ1-5, with 7 positions matching TRBD1. The trim removed 3 bases at V and 4 bases at J, leaving 6 bases unmatched. The CDR3 extends over 15 amino acids. Germline CDR1 and CDR2: MNHNY and SVGAGI (reference sequence). This chain's CDR3 is CASSYGGQANQPQHF. Written as DNA, the CDR3 is TGTGCCAGCAGTTATGGAGGACAGGCTAATCAGCCCCAGCATTTT.

The rearrangement joins TRBV28 to TRBJ2-7; D may be TRBD1 (6 bases). Trimming took 3 bases from V and 0 from J, leaving 12 bases between them. CDR3 length equals 15 residues. Germline CDR1 MDHEN, CDR2 SYDVKM. CDR3: CASSLTRTASYEQYF. CDR3 in DNA: TGTGCCAGCAGTTTGACGCGGACAGCCTCCTACGAGCAGTACTTC.

This chain joins TRBV11-2 and TRBJ1-2; 9 nucleotides align to TRBD1. From germline, CDR1 is SGHAT and CDR2 FQNNGV. Trimming removed 6 bases from V and 5 bases from J; junction bases left unmatched: 10. CDR3 size: 15 residues. CDR3 DNA: TGTGCCAGCAGTCTTACAGGGACAGGGCTGTATGGCTACACCTTC. Its translation is CASSLTGTGLYGYTF.

V is TRBV19 and J is TRBJ2-3, with 8 positions matching TRBD2. Trimming at V came to 3 bases and at J to 0 bases, leaving 8 bases not matched to a gene. The CDR3 runs to 17 residues. In germline, CDR1 is LNHDA, CDR2 SQIVND (reference sequence). CDR3: CASSILVSGVSTDTQYF. The CDR3 bases are TGTGCCAGTAGTATCCTGGTTAGCGGGGTTAGCACAGATACGCAGTATTTT.